This is a list of T cell receptor beta chains from one sample in a study of blood T cell repertoires in COVID-19. TCRdb keeps only in-frame clones here, not all; method: immunoSEQ multiplex PCR. The sample gives about 20,000 clones, approximately 91% of which show up once; approximately 16% is in the top ten. Sequencing was done on a sample of peripheral blood. These receptors were obtained from a human donor in a cohort sampled during active COVID-19. CDR3s include the opening cysteine and the closing phenylalanine or tryptophan. Each record gives: D gene, clone size, J gene, V gene, CDR3 protein, CDR3 DNA. A D gene is named only where the DNA matches it firmly. The size field is filled for only some rows; it gives once, few, many or a size class.

D gene: TRBD1
clone size: -
J gene: TRBJ1-1
V gene: TRBV10-1
CDR3 protein: CASSAGTGRDTEAFF
CDR3 DNA: TGCGCCAGCAGCGCTGGGACAGGGAGGGACACTGAAGCTTTCTTT

D gene: -
clone size: few
J gene: TRBJ2-7
V gene: TRBV19
CDR3 protein: CASSWTATRNEQYF
CDR3 DNA: TGTGCCAGTAGTTGGACAGCCACTCGGAACGAGCAGTACTTC

D gene: TRBD2
clone size: -
J gene: TRBJ2-7
V gene: TRBV10-3
CDR3 protein: CATATSGGQSYEQYF
CDR3 DNA: TGTGCCACTGCTACTAGCGGGGGCCAATCCTACGAGCAGTACTTC

D gene: -
clone size: -
J gene: TRBJ1-1
V gene: TRBV9
CDR3 protein: CASSVAAGREWTEAFF
CDR3 DNA: TGTGCCAGCAGCGTAGCTGCCGGTCGCGAGTGGACTGAAGCTTTCTTT

D gene: -
clone size: -
J gene: TRBJ2-1
V gene: TRBV7-3
CDR3 protein: CASSTTGTASYNEQFF
CDR3 DNA: TGTGCCAGCAGCACCACCGGGACTGCTTCCTACAATGAGCAGTTCTTC

D gene: TRBD1
clone size: few
J gene: TRBJ1-3
V gene: TRBV7-9
CDR3 protein: CASSPTGGIVSGNTIYF
CDR3 DNA: TGTGCCAGCAGCCCGACAGGGGGCATCGTCTCTGGAAACACCATATATTTT

D gene: -
clone size: once
J gene: TRBJ2-2
V gene: TRBV9
CDR3 protein: CASSVTSEVGRLAGELFF
CDR3 DNA: TGTGCCAGCAGCGTTACCTCCGAGGTGGGGCGGTTGGCCGGGGAGCTGTTTTTT

D gene: -
clone size: -
J gene: TRBJ1-5
V gene: TRBV7-9
CDR3 protein: CASGEPQHF
CDR3 DNA: TGTGCCTCAGGGGAGCCCCAGCATTTT

D gene: -
clone size: -
J gene: TRBJ2-1
V gene: TRBV24-1
CDR3 protein: CATSDLPRVDEQFF
CDR3 DNA: TGTGCCACCAGTGATCTGCCGAGGGTAGATGAGCAGTTCTTC

D gene: TRBD2
clone size: -
J gene: TRBJ2-1
V gene: TRBV29-1
CDR3 protein: CSVPSRGVNNEQFF
CDR3 DNA: TGCAGCGTTCCCTCGCGGGGGGTCAACAATGAGCAGTTCTTC

D gene: TRBD2
clone size: -
J gene: TRBJ2-1
V gene: TRBV18
CDR3 protein: CASSPQTSALSNEQFF
CDR3 DNA: TGTGCCAGCTCACCCCAGACTAGCGCCCTCTCGAATGAGCAGTTCTTC

D gene: TRBD2
clone size: -
J gene: TRBJ2-3
V gene: TRBV7-2
CDR3 protein: CASSTAGGMGTDTQYF
CDR3 DNA: TGTGCCAGCAGCACAGCGGGAGGGATGGGAACAGATACGCAGTATTTT

D gene: TRBD2
clone size: -
J gene: TRBJ2-1
V gene: TRBV14
CDR3 protein: CASSPKREFEQFF
CDR3 DNA: TGTGCCAGCAGCCCTAAGCGGGAGTTTGAGCAGTTCTTC

D gene: -
clone size: -
J gene: TRBJ1-5
V gene: TRBV19
CDR3 protein: CASSSGAINQPQHF
CDR3 DNA: TGTGCCAGTAGTTCAGGGGCCATCAATCAGCCCCAGCATTTT

D gene: -
clone size: once
J gene: TRBJ1-6
V gene: TRBV6-1
CDR3 protein: CASSEVTPSLSRFNNSPLHF
CDR3 DNA: TGTGCCAGCAGTGAGGTGACTCCTTCTCTATCGAGGTTCAATAATTCACCCCTCCACTTT

D gene: TRBD1
clone size: once
J gene: TRBJ2-7
V gene: TRBV5-1
CDR3 protein: CASSLGQGTSYEQYF
CDR3 DNA: TGCGCCAGCAGCTTGGGACAGGGGACCTCCTACGAGCAGTACTTC

D gene: -
clone size: -
J gene: TRBJ1-6
V gene: TRBV5-1
CDR3 protein: CASSPIQGPGSPLHF
CDR3 DNA: TGCGCCAGCAGCCCGATACAGGGTCCAGGTTCACCCCTCCACTTT

D gene: -
clone size: -
J gene: TRBJ1-2
V gene: TRBV12-3/TRBV12-4
CDR3 protein: CASSSPGGYTF
CDR3 DNA: TGTGCCAGCAGTTCGCCGGGAGGCTACACCTTC

D gene: TRBD1
clone size: -
J gene: TRBJ2-3
V gene: TRBV6-5
CDR3 protein: CASSRTGGTDTQYF
CDR3 DNA: TGTGCCAGCAGTCGGACAGGGGGGACAGATACGCAGTATTTT

D gene: -
clone size: -
J gene: TRBJ1-4
V gene: TRBV7-9
CDR3 protein: CASSLVVATNEKLFF
CDR3 DNA: TGTGCCAGCAGCTTAGTCGTTGCAACTAATGAAAAACTGTTTTTT

D gene: TRBD1
clone size: -
J gene: TRBJ1-6
V gene: TRBV11-2
CDR3 protein: CASSLVPGQGHSPLHF
CDR3 DNA: TGTGCCAGCAGCTTAGTACCGGGACAGGGACATTCACCCCTCCACTTT

D gene: -
clone size: -
J gene: TRBJ1-3
V gene: TRBV19
CDR3 protein: CASSSGVGNTIYF
CDR3 DNA: TGTGCCAGTAGCTCAGGGGTCGGAAACACCATATATTTT

D gene: -
clone size: medium-sized
J gene: TRBJ2-7
V gene: TRBV7-9
CDR3 protein: CASSLSSDSSYEQYF
CDR3 DNA: TGTGCCAGCAGCTTAAGTTCGGACTCATCCTACGAGCAGTACTTC

D gene: TRBD2
clone size: -
J gene: TRBJ2-3
V gene: TRBV7-3
CDR3 protein: CASSSKRDTDTQYF
CDR3 DNA: TGTGCCAGCAGCTCCAAGCGGGACACAGATACGCAGTATTTT

D gene: -
clone size: -
J gene: TRBJ1-2
V gene: TRBV6-5
CDR3 protein: CASSPPQAYGYTF
CDR3 DNA: TGTGCCAGCAGTCCCCCCCAGGCCTATGGCTACACCTTC

D gene: -
clone size: -
J gene: TRBJ2-7
V gene: TRBV19
CDR3 protein: CASSIGRGVEQYF
CDR3 DNA: TGTGCCAGTAGTATAGGCAGGGGGGTCGAGCAGTACTTC